The following is a T cell receptor beta chain sequence with its context. The sample is drawn from a study of blood T cell repertoires in COVID-19. About the research overall: The analysed material was cDNA or gDNA that came from T cells, B-cell-depleted T cells, or PBMCs.

TCRdb's table, derived via immunoSEQ multiplex PCR, lists solely in-frame clones and lacks some. The data show roughly 49,000 clones, approximately 84% seen once. The length of the CDR3 is 18 residues. Germline V gives CDR1 MDHEN, CDR2 SYDVKM. J was trimmed by 5 bases and V by 5 bases; bases with no gene match: 16. V usage is TRBV28 and J usage is TRBJ2-2; 8 bases are a match to TRBD2. The receptor was derived from a man in his fifties with active COVID-19. Material for sequencing was peripheral blood. The DNA for the CDR3 is TGTGCCAGCAGTAAAAGTGGGCGGGGGGCCATGAGTACCGGGGAGCTGTTTTTT. Protein: CASSKSGRGAMSTGELFF.